Here is one TCR beta chain with its context. Its specific antigen is unknown. Base qualities are not provided; no much larger clone lies one nucleotide away. The protocol used for the library was the immunoSEQ multiplex PCR assay. Not all clones reach the TCRdb copy of this immuneACCESS table, which keeps in-frame sequences only. Checked studies attribute under half of the gap to unresolved V genes and leave the rest unexplained. The sample profile shows about 660,000 clones; roughly 86% of them were found once. Clones ranked in the top ten supply about 0.0094% of the sample. Reading from cysteine to phenylalanine, the CDR3 counts 16 amino acids. The retained sequence is limited to the CDR3, 48 bases, with the frame set at the first base. V trim: 6 bases; J trim: 6 bases; unmatched bases: 8. CDR1 is given as MRHNA and CDR2 as SNTAGT, both from the germline V gene. This record comes from a study of shared T cell receptors in the human thymus (dated by TCRdb to 2020 to 2022). Background on the whole study: The study examined how the human thymus generates shared, self-reactive T-cell receptor alpha chains.

These data were also filed under a second study, of human thymus T cells. As the second publication notes: Donors were immunologically healthy infants undergoing open corrective cardiac surgery for congenital heart defects in Finland. Thymus tissue was obtained as surgical resects removed during corrective cardiac surgery. Both the thymic and the peripheral blood repertoires appeared to show biased V and J gene segment usage. Highly overlapping thymic TCR repertoires among unrelated individuals were reported in the related research. The study described the TCR alpha and beta repertoires in about eight infant thymus samples and a handful of matching peripheral blood samples. The cohort included 5 or 6 male and a couple of female infants, with donor ages spanning 7 to 244 days. After being mechanically released from the tissue, thymocytes were kept at -70 degrees C in pellets of 10-30 million cells. Genomic DNA was extracted from frozen cell pellets with a QIAsymphony instrument. Using the immunoSEQ multiplex PCR assay, the TCRB and TCRAD loci were amplified from a standardized quantity of quality-controlled genomic DNA. The V(D)J region was spanned by amplicons of a length sufficient to cover the CDR3 and to identify V and J genes. Amplicon sequencing was performed on an Illumina platform through the commercial immunoSEQ service. Primer bias and sequencing errors were corrected as previously described, and TCRAD and TCRB definitions were based on the IMGT database. Analysis of the repertoires was done with immunoSEQ Analyzer 3.0 and VDJTools and included basic statistics, V/J segment usage, diversity estimates, rarefaction and pairwise overlap. Diversity was estimated with Chao1, ChaoE, Efron-Thisted, Shannon and inverse Simpson indices, and also on datasets down-sampled to the smallest sample. For repertoire overlap, CDR3 nucleotide sequence, V gene and J gene had to match strictly, and clustering was done by Jaccard-based multidimensional scaling. On average, about 730,000 unique TCRB clonotypes were obtained from thymus samples, compared with 70,000 to 100,000 from blood samples.

The sample comprised thymocytes. The sequence joins TRBV6-4 to TRBJ2-1; TRBD2 aligns with 13 central bases. This sequence was found in a boy in the first two years of life with a congenital heart defect. Donor details come from another sample of the same person, matched by shared clones. This receptor has the CDR3 CASSHPGLAGSNEQFF. The DNA sequence is as follows: TGTGCCAGCAGCCATCCGGGACTAGCGGGATCCAATGAGCAGTTCTTC.